The 32 T cell receptor beta chains given below trace back to one sample, sequenced in a study of shared clonotypes between healthy human individuals. Generated by immunoSEQ multiplex PCR, the TCRdb table keeps only in-frame clones and is missing some. This sample has more than 2 million clones, with 90% to 97% found just once. Sequences were obtained from naive CD4+ T cells sorted from blood. The subset was: CD45RA+ positively selected. Receptors were obtained from a man aged 18 to 30 in good health.

The rearrangement joins TRBV7-8 to TRBJ1-1, with D uncertain. The CDR3 contains 14 residues. With 4 bases removed from V and 3 bases from J, the gap between germline ends came to 12 bases. Germline V CDR1 and CDR2: SGHVS, FQNEAQ. In nucleotides, the CDR3 is TGTGCCAGCAGCTCCCTGAGATGGGACACTGAAGCTTTCTTT. The encoded protein is CASSSLRWDTEAFF.

In its sample, this clone was seen a few times. The chain joins TRBV5-1 to TRBJ1-2; TRBD1 matches at 7 bases. V shed 4 bases, J shed 4 bases, and the junction held 7 bases outside the gene matches. The CDR3 has 14 amino acids. Germline CDR1 and CDR2: SGHRS and YFSETQ. CDR3 region: CASSEGQAPYGYTF. In DNA, the CDR3 is TGCGCCAGCAGCGAAGGACAGGCCCCCTATGGCTACACCTTC.

Comment on this clone: This sample also contains other DNA sequences that code for the same CDR3. V gene TRBV27 combines with J gene TRBJ2-3; no clear D gene. Between the trimmed V and J ends, which lost 8 bases and 3 bases, there was a span of 12 bases. Germline V lookup: CDR1 MNHEY, CDR2 SMNVEV (reference sequence). This CDR3 region has 13 residues. The CDR3 loop is CASRRTGTDTQYF. The CDR3 coding sequence is TGTGCCAGCCGACGAACCGGAACAGATACGCAGTATTTT.

The chain combines TRBV19 with TRBJ2-7; 8 bases map to TRBD1. This CDR3 contains 14 residues. Trimming cost V 2 bases and J 7 bases; bases outside gene matches: 7. Germline V lookup: CDR1 LNHDA, CDR2 SQIVND (reference sequence). The chain's CDR3 is CASSIPGTGGEQYF. The CDR3 region has the DNA TGTGCCAGTAGTATACCCGGGACAGGTGGTGAGCAGTACTTC.

The V call is TRBV15, the J call TRBJ2-5, with D perhaps matching TRBD2 (6 bases). This CDR3 is built from 15 residues. V lost 5 bases and J 6 bases, leaving 19 bases between the germline ends. Germline V CDR1 and CDR2: LNHNV, YYDKDF (reference sequence). The CDR3 loop reads CATSARRGTGKTQYF. DNA of the CDR3: TGTGCCACCAGCGCGAGGCGGGGTACGGGAAAGACCCAGTACTTC.

This clone was seen a single time. The chain joins TRBV5-6 to TRBJ2-5; 7 positions agree with TRBD1. This CDR3 has 17 residues. With V trimmed by 4 bases and J by 3 bases, 15 bases remained unmatched. Germline V CDR1 and CDR2: SGHDT, YYEEEE. CDR3 sequence reads: CASSKRGGGPQKETQYF. The CDR3 DNA reads TGTGCCAGCAGCAAGAGAGGGGGCGGACCCCAAAAAGAGACCCAGTACTTC.

The V and J genes are TRBV9 and TRBJ1-5; TRBD1 matches 7 bases. V shed 4 bases and J 2 bases; nucleotides not matched to a gene: 6. Looked up from germline, CDR1 is SGDLS and CDR2 is YYNGEE. CDR3 size: 15 residues. Here the CDR3 DNA reads TGTGCCAGCAGCCCCAGCGGACAGGGCAATCAGCCCCAGCATTTT. This sequence encodes CASSPSGQGNQPQHF.

The gene calls are TRBV29-1 and TRBJ1-2, with TRBD1 as a possible D gene (6 bases). CDR3 length: 13 amino acids. Germline V gene lookup returns CDR1 SQVTM and CDR2 ANQGSEA. Trimming took 3 bases from V and 4 from J, leaving 12 bases between them. CDR3 region: CSVDGGGSYGYTF. The CDR3 DNA follows: TGCAGCGTTGATGGGGGGGGCAGCTATGGCTACACCTTC.

This chain uses TRBV10-3 with TRBJ2-1; 9 nucleotides align to TRBD1. The CDR3 contains 16 residues. The germline V gene encodes CDR1 ENHRY and CDR2 SYGVKD. Trimming took 6 bases from V and 5 from J; bases not matched to a gene: 11. CDR3: CAIRGQGLPQDNEQFF. The CDR3 DNA reads as TGTGCCATCAGGGGACAGGGTTTGCCTCAAGACAATGAGCAGTTCTTC.

The chain has TRBV5-4 and TRBJ1-2; 9 bases are shared with TRBD1. Germline V gives CDR1 SGHNT, CDR2 YYREEE (reference sequence). After removal of 3 bases from V and 5 bases from J, the junction contained 8 bases not matched to a gene. The CDR3 covers 15 residues. The CDR3 protein is CASSSGQGSNYGYTF. The CDR3, as DNA: TGTGCCAGCAGCTCCGGACAGGGGTCCAATTATGGCTACACCTTC.

V and J are TRBV27 and TRBJ1-2, with D unresolved. The V gene's germline CDR1 is MNHEY and CDR2 SMNVEV (reference sequence). CDR3 length: 13 residues. V was clipped by 2 bases and J by 2 bases, with 6 bases between them. CDR3 region: CASSLQWNYGYTF. For the CDR3, the DNA is TGTGCCAGCAGTTTACAGTGGAACTATGGCTACACCTTC.

The chain uses TRBV6-5 and TRBJ1-2, with D possibly being TRBD1 (5 bases). This CDR3 is 15 amino acids long. Trimming pared 5 bases from V and 2 bases from J, leaving 15 bases between. Per germline, CDR1 MNHEY and CDR2 SVGAGI. CDR3 bases: TGTGCCAGCAGTCCCTCCGGGACGGTGAACTATGGCTACACCTTC. Residues: CASSPSGTVNYGYTF.

V usage is TRBV6-6 and J usage is TRBJ2-3; TRBD2 agrees at 11 bases. After removal of 2 bases from V and 8 bases from J, the junction contained 9 bases not matched to a gene. Germline assignment: CDR1 MNHNY and CDR2 SVGAGI (reference sequence). CDR3 size: 16 residues. CDR3 coding DNA: TGTGCCAGCAGTTACCTCGGACTAGCGGGCCAGGGTACGCAGTATTTT. This encodes CASSYLGLAGQGTQYF.

CDR3 sequence (DNA): TGTGCCAGCAGCGTAGCAGGCGGGAGAACGGACAATGAGCAGTTCTTC. Translating gives CASSVAGGRTDNEQFF. The rearrangement links TRBV9 to TRBJ2-1; 7 bases are a match to TRBD2. This CDR3 region has 16 residues. Germline CDR1 reads SGDLS; CDR2 reads YYNGEE. Unmatched junction bases numbered 8, after V lost 0 bases and J lost 5 bases. The entire variable domain, with the rest obtained from reference TRBV9 and TRBJ2-1, is as follows: DSGVTQTPKHLITATGQRVTLRCSPRSGDLSVYWYQQSLDQGLQFLIQYYNGEERAKGNILERFSAQQFPDLHSELNLSSLELGDSALYFCASSVAGGRTDNEQFFGPGTRLTVL.

The J gene is TRBJ2-7, the V gene TRBV30; tentatively, D is TRBD1 (6 bases). This CDR3 contains 13 residues. Looked up from germline, CDR1 is GTSNPN and CDR2 is SVGIG (reference sequence). Trimming shortened V by 3 bases and J by 7 bases, and 16 bases separated the two germline ends. The CDR3 spells CAWSLRGKGEQYF. DNA for the CDR3: TGTGCCTGGAGCTTAAGGGGGAAAGGGGAGCAGTACTTC.

The chain is built from TRBV5-4 and TRBJ1-2, with TRBD1 as a possible D gene (6 bases). In germline, CDR1 is SGHNT, CDR2 YYREEE (reference sequence). V was trimmed by 5 bases and J by 5 bases, leaving 22 bases between them. This CDR3 contains 16 residues. As DNA, the CDR3 is TGTGCCAGCAGTTCCACAGGGTCGGGAGGGAGTTATGGCTACACCTTC. Amino acid sequence: CASSSTGSGGSYGYTF.

In this sample, this clone turned up once. The rearrangement joins TRBV27 to TRBJ2-5, with 8 bases matching TRBD2. V shed 5 bases, J shed 1 base, and the junction held 9 bases outside the gene matches. This CDR3 is built from 16 residues. CDR1 is MNHEY and CDR2 is SMNVEV in the germline V gene (reference sequence). This CDR3 is CASSPFLGGAQETQYF. The CDR3 bases are TGTGCCAGCAGTCCCTTTCTCGGGGGGGCCCAAGAGACCCAGTACTTC.

This chain uses TRBV7-2 with TRBJ2-1; possibly TRBD2 for D (5 bases). The germline V gene has CDR1 SGHTA and CDR2 FQGNSA. V was trimmed by 4 bases and J by 5 bases, leaving 15 bases between them. This CDR3 region has 15 residues. The CDR3 loop reads CASSSDGVGDNEQFF. CDR3 nucleotides: TGTGCCAGCAGCTCTGACGGGGTCGGGGACAATGAGCAGTTCTTC.

The rearrangement joins TRBV5-4 to TRBJ2-7; no definite D call. CDR3 size: 12 residues. Germline assignment: CDR1 SGHNT and CDR2 YYREEE (reference sequence). Trimming removed 3 bases at V and 6 bases at J, with 10 bases between. Written as DNA, the CDR3 is TGTGCCAGCAGCTCCCTCGGTGGCGAGCAGTACTTC. Translating gives CASSSLGGEQYF. The full variable domain, with the rest looked up from reference TRBV5-4 and TRBJ2-7, is ETGVTQSPTHLIKTRGQQVTLRCSSQSGHNTVSWYQQALGQGPQFIFQYYREEENGRGNFPPRFSGLQFPNYSSELNVNALELDDSALYLCASSSLGGEQYFGPGTRLTVT.

The CDR3 loop is CASSPGSLVGELFF. The CDR3 nucleotides read TGTGCCAGCTCACCGGGCAGTTTGGTCGGGGAGCTGTTTTTT. The J gene is TRBJ2-2, the V gene TRBV18, with D unresolved. The ends were cut back, 3 bases at V and 7 bases at J, with 12 bases in the middle. Germline CDR1 and CDR2: KGHSH and LQKENI. The CDR3 length is 14 residues.

The rearrangement links TRBV7-9 to TRBJ2-1; the D gene is possibly TRBD1 (6 bases). Germline lookup yields CDR1 SEHNR and CDR2 FQNEAQ (reference sequence). The length of the CDR3 is 14 residues. The V end lost 1 base, the J end lost 6 bases, and 10 bases lay between the germline ends. In DNA form, the CDR3 reads TGTGCCAGCAGCTTAGTTTTACAGGGCAATGAGCAGTTCTTC. Translation: CASSLVLQGNEQFF.

This sequence joins TRBV5-4 and TRBJ2-7; D ambiguous. The CDR3 is 14 amino acids. Trimming took off 5 bases at V and 6 bases at J, with 18 bases between the two ends. Germline-derived CDR1 and CDR2 are SGHNT and YYREEE (reference sequence). The CDR3 spells CASSSNQKGREQYF. For the CDR3, the DNA is TGTGCCAGCAGTAGTAACCAGAAAGGTCGCGAGCAGTACTTC.

The chain recombines TRBV7-2 with TRBJ2-5; D not certain. This CDR3 spans 13 amino acids. V was clipped by 1 base and J by 13 bases, with 16 bases between them. The germline V gene encodes CDR1 SGHTA and CDR2 FQGNSA. CDR3 DNA sequence: TGTGCCAGCAGCTTAGAAGGGCAGAGTCCTCTGTACTTC. Translating it yields CASSLEGQSPLYF. The complete variable domain, with remaining parts taken from reference TRBV7-2 and TRBJ2-5, reads GAGVSQSPSNKVTEKGKDVELRCDPISGHTALYWYRQSLGQGLEFLIYFQGNSAPDKSGLPSDRFSAERTGGSVSTLTIQRTQQEDSAVYLCASSLEGQSPLYFGPGTRLLVL.

A remark on this clone: Other DNA sequences in the same sample also yield this CDR3. The chain has TRBV2 and TRBJ2-5; D not resolved. Trimming took 6 bases from V and 5 from J, leaving 10 bases between them. Per the germline V gene, CDR1 is SNHLY and CDR2 is FYNNEI. The CDR3 is 12 residues long. The CDR3 coding sequence is TGTGCCAGCAGCGGCCTTAGCGAGACCCAGTACTTC. Its protein product is CASSGLSETQYF. Variable domain in full (rest from reference TRBV2 and TRBJ2-5): EPEVTQTPSHQVTQMGQEVILRCVPISNHLYFYWYRQILGQKVEFLVSFYNNEISEKSEIFDDQFSVERPDGSNFTLKIRSTKLEDSAMYFCASSGLSETQYFGPGTRLLVL.

This rearrangement joins TRBV11-2 to TRBJ1-3; D gene ambiguous. The CDR3 is 15 residues long. The V gene's germline CDR1 is SGHAT and CDR2 FQNNGV. The germline V and J ends were trimmed by 7 bases and 3 bases, with 16 bases remaining between them. CDR3 in DNA: TGTGCCAGCACCCCTGGGGTAGACCTTGGAAACACCATATATTTT. It codes for CASTPGVDLGNTIYF.

Details on this clone: In the same sample, other DNA sequences code for this CDR3. The J gene is TRBJ2-2, the V gene TRBV28, with D unclear. The CDR3 spans 11 residues. CDR1 and CDR2 from the germline V gene are MDHEN and SYDVKM. Trimming cost V 5 bases and J 5 bases, with 3 bases left between them. Here the CDR3 DNA reads TGTGCCAGCAGTCTAACCGGGGAGCTGTTTTTT. Encoded protein: CASSLTGELFF.

J is TRBJ1-5 and V is TRBV10-3; D call uncertain. V gave up 10 bases and J gave up 2 bases, with 15 bases separating them. Germline CDR1 is ENHRY and CDR2 is SYGVKD. The length of the CDR3 is 14 residues. Here the CDR3 reads CATDIGGGNQPQHF. DNA for the CDR3: TGTGCCACCGATATAGGTGGGGGCAATCAGCCCCAGCATTTT.

Comments on this clone: One junction end does not reproduce the germline sequence, and a read error may be involved. This chain joins TRBV20-1 and TRBJ2-1, with D tentatively TRBD2 (5 bases). Germline V CDR1 and CDR2: DFQATT, SNEGSKA (reference sequence). CDR3 size: 9 residues. The CDR3 DNA is TGCAGTGCGATCCCGGGAAGTCTCTTC. It specifies CSAIPGSLF.

Regarding this clone: The same CDR3 also results from other DNA sequences found in this sample. The chain is built from TRBV28 and TRBJ2-7; D perhaps matches TRBD1 (6 bases). Looked up from germline, CDR1 is MDHEN and CDR2 is SYDVKM. The ends were cut back, 5 bases at V and 4 bases at J, with 6 bases in the middle. CDR3 length: 11 residues. CDR3 residues: CASSQGYEQYF. CDR3 bases: TGTGCCAGCAGTCAGGGGTACGAGCAGTACTTC.

This chain links TRBV5-4 with TRBJ2-7; 7 bases are a match to TRBD1. The CDR3 contains 14 residues. The junction had 4 bases not matched to a gene; V was cut back by 4 bases and J by 0 bases. Germline assignment: CDR1 SGHNT and CDR2 YYREEE (reference sequence). CDR3 sequence reads: CASSGQVSSYEQYF. CDR3 nucleotide sequence: TGTGCCAGCAGCGGACAGGTTTCCTCCTACGAGCAGTACTTC.

In regard to this clone: This same CDR3 is encoded by further DNA sequences in the sample. The CDR3 loop reads CASSSPASGTYEQYF. The CDR3 coding sequence is TGTGCCAGCAGCTCTCCGGCTAGCGGCACTTACGAGCAGTACTTC. This chain uses TRBV7-2 with TRBJ2-7, with 7 nucleotides matching TRBD2. The junction had 10 bases not matched to a gene; V was cut back by 4 bases and J by 4 bases. Germline CDR1 reads SGHTA; CDR2 reads FQGNSA. CDR3 length: 15 amino acids. The full variable domain, rest sourced from reference TRBV7-2 and TRBJ2-7, is GAGVSQSPSNKVTEKGKDVELRCDPISGHTALYWYRQSLGQGLEFLIYFQGNSAPDKSGLPSDRFSAERTGGSVSTLTIQRTQQEDSAVYLCASSSPASGTYEQYFGPGTRLTVT.

This chain joins TRBV9 and TRBJ2-1; perhaps TRBD2 as D (6 bases). V lost 6 bases to trimming and J lost 12 bases, with 22 bases between them. Germline-derived CDR1 and CDR2 are SGDLS and YYNGEE. This CDR3 spans 14 amino acids. DNA of the CDR3: TGTGCCAGCACCACTTCGGCGGGACCAACTTCGCAGTTCTTC. Translating gives CASTTSAGPTSQFF.